This T cell receptor beta chain was recorded in a study of cytomegalovirus exposure and HLA in healthy donors. CDR1 and CDR2 (germline): SGHDT, YYEEEE. CDR3 size: 15 residues. Trimming removed 4 bases from V and 4 bases from J, with 14 bases in between. 13 Jbeta primers and 60 Vbeta primers were used for the PCR. Using immunoSEQ multiplex PCR, the repertoire was profiled, and TCRdb retains in-frame clones only, with some absent. The data contain roughly 180,000 clones, less than 90% of them singletons. This sequence originates from a boy aged 5-17 years in good health and CMV-seronegative. The sequencing input was PBMCs. The chain carries TRBV5-6 and TRBJ2-2, with D perhaps matching TRBD2 (5 bases). CDR3 in amino acids: CASSADLMATGELFF. The CDR3 DNA reads as TGTGCCAGCAGCGCGGACTTAATGGCCACCGGGGAGCTGTTTTTT. The full variable domain, its missing parts supplied by reference TRBV5-6 and TRBJ2-2, is DAGVTQSPTHLIKTRGQQVTLRCSPKSGHDTVSWYQQALGQGPQFIFQYYEEEERQRGNFPDRFSGHQFPNYSSELNVNALLLGDSALYLCASSADLMATGELFFGEGSRLTVL.